These 26 T cell receptor beta chains originate from one sample sequenced in a study of blood T cell repertoires in COVID-19. Data came from immunoSEQ multiplex PCR; TCRdb stores just in-frame clones and leaves some out. This sample has about 41,000 clones, with nearly 90% found just once. Material: peripheral blood. These receptors were taken from a man aged 60 to 69 with acute or convalescent COVID-19.

This clone has just one count. The chain recombines TRBV5-4 with TRBJ1-2; 12 nucleotides agree with TRBD1. With V trimmed by 3 bases and J by 8 bases, 14 bases remained unmatched. Per germline, CDR1 SGHNT and CDR2 YYREEE (reference sequence). This CDR3 comprises 17 residues. Here the CDR3 reads CASSYTGTGGSVRGYTF. Here the CDR3 DNA reads TGTGCCAGCAGCTATACCGGGACAGGGGGCTCAGTACGGGGCTACACCTTC.

This sequence joins TRBV7-2 and TRBJ2-2; the match to TRBD2 covers 9 bases. Germline V gene data show CDR1 as SGHTA and CDR2 as FQGNSA. Trimming took 2 bases from V and 7 from J; bases not matched to a gene: 8. CDR3 length: 16 amino acids. The CDR3 spells CASSLNRGGAGGELFF. CDR3 in DNA: TGTGCCAGCAGCTTAAATCGCGGGGGGGCCGGCGGGGAGCTGTTTTTT. Full variable domain (missing parts from reference TRBV7-2 and TRBJ2-2): GAGVSQSPSNKVTEKGKDVELRCDPISGHTALYWYRQSLGQGLEFLIYFQGNSAPDKSGLPSDRFSAERTGGSVSTLTIQRTQQEDSAVYLCASSLNRGGAGGELFFGEGSRLTVL.

The chain joins TRBV5-1 to TRBJ2-1, with D maybe TRBD2 (5 bases). The CDR3 runs 14 residues. Trimming took off 4 bases at V and 5 bases at J, with 13 bases between the two ends. Germline V gene data show CDR1 as SGHRS and CDR2 as YFSETQ. The CDR3 protein is CASSPAGLNNEQFF. Written as DNA, the CDR3 is TGCGCCAGCAGCCCCGCTGGACTGAACAATGAGCAGTTCTTC.

The rearrangement joins TRBV5-4 to TRBJ1-1; the D gene is possibly TRBD1 (6 bases). The germline CDR1 and CDR2 sequences are SGHNT and YYREEE (reference sequence). Trimming shortened V by 2 bases and J by 6 bases, and 17 bases separated the two germline ends. There are 15 residues in the CDR3. In DNA form, the CDR3 reads TGTGCCAGCAGCTTACAGGGACGTGGAGGTGCTGAAGCTTTCTTT. It translates to CASSLQGRGGAEAFF.

The chain is built from TRBV7-3 and TRBJ1-1; tentatively, D is TRBD1 (6 bases). V lost 5 bases, J lost 0 bases, and 16 bases lay in between. The length of the CDR3 is 16 residues. Germline CDR1 reads SGHTA; CDR2 reads FQGTGA. CDR3 in amino acids: CASSHNRRGLNTEAFF. The DNA of the CDR3 is TGTGCCAGCAGCCACAACCGGCGGGGGCTGAACACTGAAGCTTTCTTT.

The rearrangement uses TRBV7-6 and TRBJ2-1; 7 nucleotides agree with TRBD1. Germline V gene sequence: CDR1 SGHVS, CDR2 FNYEAQ. This CDR3 has 15 residues. Trimming at V came to 5 bases and at J to 1 base, leaving 5 bases not matched to a gene. CDR3 residues: CASSRDRNSYNEQFF. The CDR3 coding sequence is TGTGCCAGCAGCCGGGACAGAAATTCCTACAATGAGCAGTTCTTC.

The V gene is TRBV29-1, the J gene TRBJ2-1, with 10 nucleotides matching TRBD1. Per germline, CDR1 SQVTM and CDR2 ANQGSEA. This CDR3 region has 14 residues. With V trimmed by 3 bases and J by 10 bases, 9 bases remained unmatched. In DNA, the CDR3 is TGCAGCGTTGATACCGGGACAGGGGACCTGGAGCAGTTCTTC. It codes for CSVDTGTGDLEQFF.

Points on this clone: Other nucleotide sequences from this sample produce the same CDR3. V usage is TRBV18 and J usage is TRBJ1-1; 11 nucleotides match TRBD1. This CDR3 spans 16 amino acids. Trimming removed 3 bases from V and 0 bases from J; junction bases left unmatched: 3. From germline, CDR1 is KGHSH and CDR2 LQKENI. In DNA form, the CDR3 reads TGTGCCAGCTCACCTCGGACAGGGGGCATGAACACTGAAGCTTTCTTT. This encodes CASSPRTGGMNTEAFF. Complete variable domain (other parts from reference TRBV18 and TRBJ1-1): NAGVMQNPRHLVRRRGQEARLRCSPMKGHSHVYWYRQLPEEGLKFMVYLQKENIIDESGMPKERFSAEFPKEGPSILRIQQVVRGDSAAYFCASSPRTGGMNTEAFFGQGTRLTVV.

On this clone: The junction departs from germline at one end; a sequencing error may be responsible. The rearrangement joins TRBV4-1 to TRBJ2-3, with D perhaps TRBD1 (5 bases). CDR1 is MGHRA, CDR2 YSYEKL, per germline. The CDR3 is 13 amino acids. As DNA, the CDR3 is TGCGCCAGCAGCCAAGCAACAGGACCGGGTGCTTTTTTT. This gives the protein CASSQATGPGAFF.

On this clone: This CDR3 is also generated by other DNA sequences in the sample. J is TRBJ2-7 and V is TRBV5-1; 9 bases agree with TRBD1. The germline V gene encodes CDR1 SGHRS and CDR2 YFSETQ. This CDR3 has 15 amino acids. V lost 2 bases, J lost 2 bases, and 5 bases stayed unmatched. In DNA, the CDR3 is TGCGCCAGCAGCTTAGGAGGGACAGGGACCTACGAGCAGTACTTC. Its translation: CASSLGGTGTYEQYF. Filled out from reference TRBV5-1 and TRBJ2-7, the complete variable domain reads KAGVTQTPRYLIKTRGQQVTLSCSPISGHRSVSWYQQTPGQGLQFLFEYFSETQRNKGNFPGRFSGRQFSNSRSEMNVSTLELGDSALYLCASSLGGTGTYEQYFGPGTRLTVT.

This chain joins TRBV27 and TRBJ2-1; 10 nucleotides agree with TRBD2. CDR1 and CDR2 (germline): MNHEY, SMNVEV (reference sequence). V was clipped by 5 bases and J by 10 bases; unmatched bases: 8. This CDR3 contains 14 residues. The CDR3 nucleotides read TGTGCCAGCAGTCCTCGGACTAGCGGAAACGAGCAGTTCTTC. Protein: CASSPRTSGNEQFF.

This clone was counted only a few times. The V and J genes are TRBV7-2 and TRBJ1-2, with 8 bases matching TRBD1. In germline, CDR1 is SGHTA, CDR2 FQGNSA. V lost 4 bases, J lost 7 bases, and 5 bases stayed unmatched. The length of the CDR3 is 13 residues. CDR3 DNA: TGTGCCAGCAGCTCCGCTACAGGGGGTGGCTACACCTTC. It specifies CASSSATGGGYTF.

The table lists this clone with a count of one. The genes are TRBV5-4 and TRBJ1-2, with 10 positions matching TRBD1. The J segment lost 6 bases and the V segment lost 4 bases, leaving 3 bases of the junction unmatched. The CDR3 covers 13 residues. Germline CDR1 is SGHNT and CDR2 is YYREEE (reference sequence). The CDR3 here is CASSLDRGHGYTF. The DNA of the CDR3 is TGTGCCAGCAGCCTCGACAGGGGGCATGGCTACACCTTC.

The chain is built from TRBV19 and TRBJ1-5, with 11 bases matching TRBD1. The CDR3 has 15 amino acids. V dropped 4 bases and J dropped 7; count of bases not matched to a gene: 6. Per germline, CDR1 LNHDA and CDR2 SQIVND (reference sequence). The CDR3 region is CASSTRDRGVQPQHF. In DNA form, the CDR3 reads TGTGCCAGTAGTACCCGGGACAGGGGGGTCCAGCCCCAGCATTTT. Combining the CDR3 with reference TRBV19 and TRBJ1-5 gives the whole variable domain DGGITQSPKYLFRKEGQNVTLSCEQNLNHDAMYWYRQDPGQGLRLIYYSQIVNDFQKGDIAEGYSVSREKKESFPLTVTSAQKNPTAFYLCASSTRDRGVQPQHFGDGTRLSIL.

This clone was seen a handful of times. The chain is built from TRBV29-1 and TRBJ2-1, with D perhaps TRBD1 (5 bases). This CDR3 spans 11 amino acids. Germline loops: CDR1 SQVTM, CDR2 ANQGSEA. This CDR3 reads CSSTVYNEQFF. The DNA of the CDR3 is TGCAGTTCGACAGTCTACAATGAGCAGTTCTTC.

The chain has TRBV13 and TRBJ1-2, with unresolved D. This CDR3 region has 12 residues. Trimming took 1 base from V and 8 from J, leaving 8 bases between them. Germline CDR1 PRHDT, CDR2 FYEKMQ (reference sequence). CDR3 residues: CASSLELSGYTF. The DNA for the CDR3 is TGTGCCAGCAGCTTAGAGCTCTCGGGCTACACCTTC.

The rearrangement uses TRBV25-1 and TRBJ1-1, with a possible D match to TRBD1 (6 bases). V lost 6 bases, J lost 8 bases, and 13 bases lay in between. The germline V gene encodes CDR1 MGHDK and CDR2 SYGVNS. The CDR3 totals 12 residues. The CDR3 sequence: CASRMTGLEAFF. DNA of the CDR3: TGTGCCAGCAGAATGACAGGCCTAGAAGCTTTCTTT.

The V call is TRBV4-2, the J call TRBJ2-1, with TRBD1 as a possible D gene (6 bases). CDR1 is LGHNA and CDR2 is YNFKEQ in the germline V gene. Trimming took off 0 bases at V and 8 bases at J, with 26 bases between the two ends. The CDR3 contains 19 residues. DNA for the CDR3: TGTGCCAGCAGCCAAGATCCGGAAGTTAGACAGGTCGTTTACGATGAGCAGTTCTTC. Protein: CASSQDPEVRQVVYDEQFF.

The chain has TRBV6-6 and TRBJ1-3, with a weak D call TRBD1 (5 bases). CDR1 is MNHNY and CDR2 is SVGAGI in the germline V gene (reference sequence). The CDR3 runs to 17 residues. Trimming removed 5 bases from V and 1 base from J, with 18 bases in between. The DNA for the CDR3 is TGTGCCAGCAGTCAAACCCAGGGAAGGCGGTCTGGAAACACCATATATTTT. This gives the protein CASSQTQGRRSGNTIYF.

The chain joins TRBV5-5 to TRBJ1-1, with 8 bases lining up with TRBD1. With 2 bases clipped from V and 5 bases from J, the junction kept 2 bases outside the gene matches. The CDR3 is 13 amino acids. Germline V gene data show CDR1 as SGHKS and CDR2 as YYEKEE (reference sequence). CDR3 bases: TGTGCCAGCAGCTTTGACAGGGGAACTGAAGCTTTCTTT. Translating it yields CASSFDRGTEAFF.

This clone was counted a single time. DNA for the CDR3: TGTGCCAGCAGCGAACATTCGAACACTGAAGCTTTCTTT. It encodes CASSEHSNTEAFF. V gene TRBV9 combines with J gene TRBJ1-1; D call uncertain. Germline assignment: CDR1 SGDLS and CDR2 YYNGEE. This CDR3 has 13 residues. Between the trimmed V and J ends, which lost 3 bases and 1 base, there was a span of 7 bases.

The chain uses TRBV6-9 and TRBJ2-7, with D maybe TRBD1 (6 bases). The V gene lost 6 bases and the J gene lost 2 bases, with 17 bases spanning the gap. The CDR3 runs to 15 residues. The germline CDR1 and CDR2 sequences are MNHGY and SVAAGI. The chain's CDR3 is CASSPNREGTYEQYF. The CDR3, as DNA: TGTGCCAGCAGCCCCAACAGGGAAGGAACCTACGAGCAGTACTTC.

The V gene is TRBV24-1, the J gene TRBJ1-4; perhaps TRBD1 as D (5 bases). This CDR3 comprises 19 residues. Germline CDR1 is KGHDR and CDR2 is SFDVKD. V dropped 7 bases and J dropped 4 bases, with 27 bases sitting between them. This CDR3 reads CATREIREQGTHRNEKLFF. The CDR3, as DNA: TGTGCCACCAGGGAGATCCGAGAGCAAGGGACTCATCGTAATGAAAAACTGTTTTTT.

This sequence joins TRBV20-1 and TRBJ2-7; 8 bases agree with TRBD2. V lost 3 bases to trimming and J lost 6 bases; unmatched junction nucleotides: 19. Germline V CDR1 and CDR2: DFQATT, SNEGSKA (reference sequence). The CDR3 spans 17 residues. For the CDR3, the DNA is TGCAGTGCTAGTTTGATGGGACTAGAGGCGGACGGTCTCGAGCAGTACTTC. It yields the protein CSASLMGLEADGLEQYF.

The chain employs TRBV2 and TRBJ1-5; a weak D match, TRBD1 (5 bases). V gave up 7 bases and J gave up 8 bases, with 15 bases separating them. CDR1 SNHLY and CDR2 FYNNEI come from the germline V gene. This CDR3 has 13 residues. CDR3 DNA: TGTGCCAGCATCTCTGGGGAGGGGAAGCCCCAGCATTTT. This codes for CASISGEGKPQHF.

J is TRBJ1-1 and V is TRBV10-3, with TRBD1 as a possible D gene (6 bases). Germline V gene lookup returns CDR1 ENHRY and CDR2 SYGVKD. This CDR3 has 14 residues. Between the trimmed V and J ends, which lost 6 bases and 0 bases, there was a span of 11 bases. The CDR3 region has the DNA TGTGCCATCAGGGAGACAGGCCTGAACACTGAAGCTTTCTTT. Protein product: CAIRETGLNTEAFF.